This T cell receptor (beta chain) is from a study of neurological immune-mediated disorders. The germline V gene encodes CDR1 SGHTA and CDR2 FQGNSA. Trimming removed 0 bases from V and 5 bases from J, with 10 bases in between. CDR3 length equals 14 residues. TCRdb analysed the 5' RACE reads with MiXCR anew, one entry per CDR3 protein. The data show some 48,000 distinct CDR3 sequences, approximately 5.8% seen once. General study points: Among 34 multiple sclerosis patients, phylogenetic grouping put the repertoires of 18 into a single related-CDR3 cluster, a possible signature.

This clonotype has at least ten counts. What it recognizes is unknown. This receptor was identified in a woman aged 18-29 years with multiple sclerosis. The sample taken for sequencing was CD4+ T cells from blood. J is TRBJ1-2 and V is TRBV7-2, with a possible D match to TRBD1 (5 bases). Here the CDR3 DNA reads TGTGCCAGCAGCTTAGCAGGGGAAGGATATGGCTACACCTTC. It codes for CASSLAGEGYGYTF.